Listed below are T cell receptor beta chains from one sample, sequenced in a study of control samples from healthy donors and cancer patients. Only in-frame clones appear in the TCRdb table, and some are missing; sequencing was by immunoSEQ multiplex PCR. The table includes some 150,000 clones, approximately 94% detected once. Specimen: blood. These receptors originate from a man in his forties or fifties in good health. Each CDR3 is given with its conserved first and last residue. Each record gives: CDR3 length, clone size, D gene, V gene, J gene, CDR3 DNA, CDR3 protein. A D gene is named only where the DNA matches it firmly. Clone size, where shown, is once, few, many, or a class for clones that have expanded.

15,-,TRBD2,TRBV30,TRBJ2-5,TGTGCCTGGAGTATCCGGCTAGCGGGCCAAGAGACCCAGTACTTC,CAWSIRLAGQETQYF
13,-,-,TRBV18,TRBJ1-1,TGTGCCAGCTCACCAAGGGGCGACACTGAAGCTTTCTTT,CASSPRGDTEAFF
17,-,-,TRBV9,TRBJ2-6,TGTGCCAGCAGCGTAGATGCACATCTCTCTGGGGCCAACGTCCTGACTTTC,CASSVDAHLSGANVLTF
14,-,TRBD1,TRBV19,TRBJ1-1,TGTGCCAGTAGTACAGGACAGGGTACCACTGAAGCTTTCTTT,CASSTGQGTTEAFF
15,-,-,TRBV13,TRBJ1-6,TGTGCCAGCAGCTTAGACGGGGGATACCTTTCACCCCTCCACTTT,CASSLDGGYLSPLHF
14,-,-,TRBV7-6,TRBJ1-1,TGTGCCAGCAGCTTAGAACCCGGTGGCACTGAAGCTTTCTTT,CASSLEPGGTEAFF
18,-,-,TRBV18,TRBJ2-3,TGTGCCAGCTCACCAACCTCCCGGGACTCCGGGGGCACAGATACGCAGTATTTT,CASSPTSRDSGGTDTQYF
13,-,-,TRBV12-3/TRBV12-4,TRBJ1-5,TGTGCCAGCAGTTTAGAAGGGTATCAGCCCCAGCATTTT,CASSLEGYQPQHF
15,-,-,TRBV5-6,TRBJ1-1,TGTGCCAGCAGCTTGGGGGTGGTTATGAACACTGAAGCTTTCTTT,CASSLGVVMNTEAFF
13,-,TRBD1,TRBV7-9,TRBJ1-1,TGTGCCACCAGGGGGCAGGTGAACACTGAAGCTTTCTTT,CATRGQVNTEAFF
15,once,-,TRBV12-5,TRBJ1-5,TGTGCTAGTGGTTTCCTCGGGTTGGGTCATCAGCCCCAGCATTTT,CASGFLGLGHQPQHF
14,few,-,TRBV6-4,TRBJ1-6,TGTGCCAGCAGTGAGGGAGGGGGGAATTCACCCCTCCACTTT,CASSEGGGNSPLHF
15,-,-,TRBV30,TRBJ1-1,TGTGCCTTGCGGGAGGACGGACGGACGAACACTGAAGCTTTCTTT,CALREDGRTNTEAFF
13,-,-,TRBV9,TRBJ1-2,TGTGCCAGCAGCGGTCGGACGGTCTATGGCTACACCTTC,CASSGRTVYGYTF
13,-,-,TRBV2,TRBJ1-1,TGTGCCAGCAGTGCCAACCAGAACACTGAAGCTTTCTTT,CASSANQNTEAFF
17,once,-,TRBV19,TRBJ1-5,TGTGCCAGTCGGAGGGCAGGGCCGACCTCCAGCAATCAGCCCCAGCATTTT,CASRRAGPTSSNQPQHF
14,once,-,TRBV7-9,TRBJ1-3,TGTGCCAGCAGCTGGGACGGCGCCGAGAACACCATATATTTT,CASSWDGAENTIYF
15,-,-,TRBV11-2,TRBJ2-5,TGTGCCAGCAGCTTAGCGCGGGGGCCGGAGGGGACCCAGTACTTC,CASSLARGPEGTQYF
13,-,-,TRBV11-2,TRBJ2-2,TGTGCCAGCAGCTTACAGCCAGGAGGGGAGCTGTTTTTT,CASSLQPGGELFF
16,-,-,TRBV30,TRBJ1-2,TGTGCCTGGAGTGTAAATGGGAGGGGAGGTAGCTATGGCTACACCTTC,CAWSVNGRGGSYGYTF
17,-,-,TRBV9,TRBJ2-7,TGTGCCAGCAGCGACCCTCGATTGGGGGTGTCTCCCTACGAGCAGTACTTC,CASSDPRLGVSPYEQYF
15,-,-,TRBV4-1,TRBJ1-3,TGCGCCAGCAGCCAAGATCGGGGTTCTGGAAACACCATATATTTT,CASSQDRGSGNTIYF
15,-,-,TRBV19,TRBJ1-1,TGTGCCAGTAGTATCCACCGGGGAGGGGGAACCGAAGCTTTCTTT,CASSIHRGGGTEAFF
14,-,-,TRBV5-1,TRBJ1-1,TGCGCCAGCAGCTCCCAGGGGAGGGAGGCTGAAGCTTTCTTT,CASSSQGREAEAFF
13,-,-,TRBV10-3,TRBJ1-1,TGTGCCATCAGTGACAGGGTTCCTGCTGAAGCTTTCTTT,CAISDRVPAEAFF
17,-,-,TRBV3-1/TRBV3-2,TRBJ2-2,TGTGCCAGCAGCCAAGAAGGGAGGAATCACTACACCGGGGAGCTGTTTTTT,CASSQEGRNHYTGELFF
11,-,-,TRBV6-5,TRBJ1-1,TGTGCCAGCAACATGGACACTGAAGCTTTCTTT,CASNMDTEAFF
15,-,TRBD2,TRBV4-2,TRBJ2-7,TGTGCCAGCAGCATCCGGGGGAGGGATGGGTACGAGCAGTACTTC,CASSIRGRDGYEQYF
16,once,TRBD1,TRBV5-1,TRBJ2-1,TGCGCCAGCAGCTTGGCCTCCCCAGGGGGTAGAAATGAGCAGTTCTTC,CASSLASPGGRNEQFF
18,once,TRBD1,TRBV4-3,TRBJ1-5,TGCGCCAGCAGCCAAGATCGAGGTGGCAGGGGGAGAAATCAGCCCCAGCATTTT,CASSQDRGGRGRNQPQHF
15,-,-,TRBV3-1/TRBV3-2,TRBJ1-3,TGTGCCAGCAGCCCCCTAAGGGACGGTGGAAACACCATATATTTT,CASSPLRDGGNTIYF
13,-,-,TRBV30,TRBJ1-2,TGTGCCTGGAGTCCTTCAGGCCTCTATGGCTACACCTTC,CAWSPSGLYGYTF
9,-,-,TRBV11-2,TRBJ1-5,TGTATCCGGGCTCAGCCCCAGCATTTT,CIRAQPQHF
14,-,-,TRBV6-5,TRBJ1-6,TGTGCCAGCACTTTGAGCTCCTATAATTCACCCCTCCACTTT,CASTLSSYNSPLHF